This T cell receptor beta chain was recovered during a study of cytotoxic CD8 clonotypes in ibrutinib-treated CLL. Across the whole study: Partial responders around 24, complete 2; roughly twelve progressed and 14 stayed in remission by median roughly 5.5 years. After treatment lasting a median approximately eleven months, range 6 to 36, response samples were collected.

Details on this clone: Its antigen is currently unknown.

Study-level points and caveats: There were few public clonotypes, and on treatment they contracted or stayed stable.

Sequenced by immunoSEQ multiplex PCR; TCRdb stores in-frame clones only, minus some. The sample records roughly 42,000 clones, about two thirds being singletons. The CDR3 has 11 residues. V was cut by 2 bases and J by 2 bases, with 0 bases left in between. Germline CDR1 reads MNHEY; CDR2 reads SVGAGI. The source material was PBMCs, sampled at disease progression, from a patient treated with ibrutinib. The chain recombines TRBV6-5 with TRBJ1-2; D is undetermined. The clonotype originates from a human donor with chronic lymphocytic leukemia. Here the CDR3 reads CASSYNYGYTF. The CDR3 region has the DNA TGTGCCAGCAGTTACAACTATGGCTACACCTTC.